Shown below are 14 T cell receptor beta chains from a single sample sequenced in a study of OX40 agonist ivuxolimab in advanced cancers. Clones were read by immunoSEQ multiplex PCR, and TCRdb kept only the in-frame ones, dropping some. Seen here are more than 55,000 clones, 91% observed once, and the top ten hold around 14%. The input for sequencing was CD4+ or CD8+ T cells sorted from blood, taken in a trial of the OX40 agonist ivuxolimab. The receptors stem from an adult with an advanced solid tumor such as melanoma, head and neck, liver or kidney cancer.

This chain joins TRBV7-9 and TRBJ2-1; TRBD2 matches at 10 bases. This CDR3 contains 16 residues. V gave up 5 bases and J gave up 7 bases; unmatched junction bases: 11. Germline lookup yields CDR1 SEHNR and CDR2 FQNEAQ (reference sequence). CDR3 region: CASSPLLAGIFNEQFF. In DNA, the CDR3 is TGTGCCAGCAGCCCCTTACTAGCGGGAATTTTTAATGAGCAGTTCTTC.

The gene calls are TRBV6-5 and TRBJ2-1; unclear D gene. CDR1 MNHEY and CDR2 SVGAGI come from the germline V gene. The CDR3 runs to 14 residues. Trimming left V 2 bases short and J 6 bases short, with 11 bases between. The CDR3 is CASSYGKLSNEQFF. The CDR3 DNA follows: TGTGCCAGCAGTTACGGGAAGCTCTCCAATGAGCAGTTCTTC.

A single count supports this clone. The chain couples TRBV11-1 to TRBJ1-1, with a weak D call TRBD1 (6 bases). The CDR3 runs 14 residues. Germline CDR1 SGHAT, CDR2 FQDESV (reference sequence). Trimming left V 6 bases short and J 4 bases short, with 15 bases between. CDR3 sequence reads: CASSLQGRSTEAFF. As DNA, the CDR3 is TGTGCCAGCAGTTTACAGGGCAGGAGCACTGAAGCTTTCTTT.

This clone has just one count. The chain joins TRBV19 to TRBJ2-1; TRBD2 matches 9 bases. CDR3 length: 15 amino acids. With V trimmed by 6 bases and J by 10 bases, 13 bases remained unmatched. CDR1 is LNHDA, CDR2 SQIVND, per germline (reference sequence). In DNA form, the CDR3 reads TGTGCCAGTAGGGATTCTAGCGGGAAAGTAGGAGAGCAGTTCTTC. This gives the protein CASRDSSGKVGEQFF.

This chain joins TRBV7-9 and TRBJ2-6; 8 bases are a match to TRBD2. Germline CDR1 is SEHNR and CDR2 is FQNEAQ (reference sequence). The CDR3 is 17 amino acids. J was trimmed by 1 base and V by 3 bases; bases with no gene match: 5. The CDR3 region is CASSLGLVASGANVLTF. As DNA, the CDR3 is TGTGCCAGCAGCTTGGGACTAGTTGCGTCTGGGGCCAACGTCCTGACTTTC.

The V and J genes are TRBV19 and TRBJ2-3; D is possibly TRBD2 (6 bases). Trimming cost V 7 bases and J 4 bases, with 15 bases left between them. The CDR3 extends over 14 amino acids. Germline values: CDR1 LNHDA, CDR2 SQIVND (reference sequence). CDR3 sequence: CASTPGAGADTQYF. The DNA of the CDR3 is TGTGCCAGTACCCCGGGAGCTGGTGCAGATACGCAGTATTTT.

Only one count was recorded for this clone. The V and J genes are TRBV4-3 and TRBJ2-6; D is perhaps TRBD2 (7 bases). Germline-derived CDR1 and CDR2 are LGHNA and YSLEER. The CDR3 sequence is 16 residues long. Trimming shortened V by 0 bases and J by 4 bases, and 10 bases separated the two germline ends. CDR3 region: CASSQDAGAGANVLTF. The DNA of the CDR3 is TGCGCCAGCAGCCAAGATGCGGGGGCCGGGGCCAACGTCCTGACTTTC.

The V call is TRBV5-1, the J call TRBJ2-5; D is undetermined. The CDR3 is 12 amino acids. CDR1 is SGHRS, CDR2 YFSETQ, per germline. Trimming removed 0 bases from V and 4 bases from J, with 4 bases in between. The CDR3 bases are TGCGCCAGCAGCTTGGTTGCAGAGACCCAGTACTTC. Its protein product is CASSLVAETQYF.

The chain links TRBV28 to TRBJ2-7; TRBD1 agrees at 8 bases. This CDR3 spans 13 amino acids. J gave up 4 bases and V 6 bases, and 5 bases lay outside the gene matches. The germline V gene has CDR1 MDHEN and CDR2 SYDVKM. The CDR3 region is CASSLQGAYEQYF. The DNA of the CDR3 is TGTGCCAGCAGCCTCCAGGGGGCTTACGAGCAGTACTTC.

The rearrangement uses TRBV29-1 and TRBJ2-3; maybe TRBD1 (5 bases). The CDR3 is 14 amino acids. Germline V gene data show CDR1 as SQVTM and CDR2 as ANQGSEA. V lost 3 bases, J lost 0 bases, and 10 bases lay in between. CDR3 sequence (DNA): TGCAGCGTTGATGACAGTACTAGCACAGATACGCAGTATTTT. Translation: CSVDDSTSTDTQYF.

This sequence joins TRBV7-8 and TRBJ1-5; D is perhaps TRBD1 (6 bases). V dropped 2 bases and J dropped 0 bases, with 17 bases sitting between them. From germline, CDR1 is SGHVS and CDR2 FQNEAQ. The CDR3 is 18 residues long. The CDR3 DNA is TGTGCCAGCAGCTTAATGGGTGGACAGAAATATAGCAATCAGCCCCAGCATTTT. Translated, it gives CASSLMGGQKYSNQPQHF.

The table lists this clone with a few counts. The rearrangement links TRBV18 to TRBJ1-5, with TRBD1 identical over 7 bases. The CDR3 totals 15 residues. The ends lost 6 bases at V and 4 bases at J; junction bases unmatched: 9. The germline gives CDR1 KGHSH, CDR2 LQKENI. This CDR3 is CASSPGQTTNQPQHF. CDR3 nucleotide sequence: TGTGCCAGCTCCCCGGGACAGACTACTAATCAGCCCCAGCATTTT.

The rearrangement links TRBV10-3 to TRBJ2-7; TRBD1 aligns across 7 bases. CDR3 length: 14 residues. V lost 6 bases to trimming and J lost 3 bases; unmatched junction nucleotides: 8. The germline gives CDR1 ENHRY, CDR2 SYGVKD. CDR3 nucleotide sequence: TGTGCCATCAGGCGTTTAGGGGGCCTCTACGAGCAGTACTTC. It yields the protein CAIRRLGGLYEQYF.

This chain uses TRBV6-6 with TRBJ1-2; no firm D call. CDR3 length equals 13 residues. The germline V and J ends were trimmed by 6 bases and 0 bases, with 8 bases remaining between them. Germline CDR1 MNHNY, CDR2 SVGAGI (reference sequence). CDR3 amino acids: CASRQRANYGYTF. Written as DNA, the CDR3 is TGTGCCAGCAGGCAGAGAGCTAACTATGGCTACACCTTC.